One T cell receptor beta chain is described in this entry. These data originate in a study of blood T cell repertoires in COVID-19. Turning to the study itself: Both acute and convalescent COVID-19 samples were obtained from the United States, Italy and Spain. In each case, the material was cDNA or gDNA derived from T cells, B-cell-depleted T cells, or PBMCs.

Trimming cost V 5 bases and J 5 bases; bases outside gene matches: 11. The CDR3 extends over 15 amino acids. CDR1 MNHEY and CDR2 SMNVEV come from the germline V gene (reference sequence). Produced via immunoSEQ multiplex PCR; TCRdb's table is partial and in-frame only. The sample contains 200,000 to 250,000 clones, 84% of which appear only once. This chain connects TRBV27 to TRBJ1-1; 7 bases are shared with TRBD1. This clonotype was sampled from a man in his fifties with active or convalescent COVID-19. Sequenced material: peripheral blood. As DNA, the CDR3 is TGTGCCAGCAGTCCGGGGGTGAGGGGGCGGACTGAAGCTTTCTTT. Its translation: CASSPGVRGRTEAFF.